This entry features one T cell receptor beta chain sequence. This same CDR3 is encoded by further DNA sequences in the sample. The data were taken from a study of shared clonotypes between healthy human individuals. Clones were read by immunoSEQ multiplex PCR, and TCRdb kept only the in-frame ones, dropping some. The table lists about 1.5 million clones, 95% to 99% of them singletons. Germline V gene sequence: CDR1 SGHRS, CDR2 YFSETQ. The CDR3 runs to 15 residues. V lost 3 bases and J lost 5; bases outside the gene matches: 6. This TCR was sampled from a man aged 25 to 40 in good health. V gene TRBV5-1 combines with J gene TRBJ2-5; 11 nucleotides line up with TRBD2. Specimen: naive CD4+ T cells sorted from blood. Subset denoted: CD45RA+ positively selected. The CDR3 DNA reads TGCGCCAGCAGCTACGGACTAGCGGGCGGGGAGACCCAGTACTTC. It encodes CASSYGLAGGETQYF.